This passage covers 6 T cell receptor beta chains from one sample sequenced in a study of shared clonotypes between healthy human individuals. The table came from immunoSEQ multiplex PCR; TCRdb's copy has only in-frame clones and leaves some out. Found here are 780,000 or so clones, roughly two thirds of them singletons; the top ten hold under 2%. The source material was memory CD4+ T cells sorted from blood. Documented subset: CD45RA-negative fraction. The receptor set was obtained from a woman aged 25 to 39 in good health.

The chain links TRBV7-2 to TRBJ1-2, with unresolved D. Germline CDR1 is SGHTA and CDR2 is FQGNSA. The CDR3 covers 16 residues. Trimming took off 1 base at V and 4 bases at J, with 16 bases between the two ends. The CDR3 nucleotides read TGTGCCAGCAGCTTAGAATCCTCAGACATCATCTATGGCTACACCTTC. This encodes CASSLESSDIIYGYTF.

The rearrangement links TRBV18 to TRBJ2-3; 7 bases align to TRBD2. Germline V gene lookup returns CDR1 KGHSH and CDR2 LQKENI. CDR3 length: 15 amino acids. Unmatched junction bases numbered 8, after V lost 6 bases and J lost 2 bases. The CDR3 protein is CASSLYSGSTDTQYF. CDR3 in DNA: TGTGCCAGCTCGCTATATAGCGGGTCCACAGATACGCAGTATTTT. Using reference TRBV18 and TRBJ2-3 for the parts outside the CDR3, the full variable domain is NAGVMQNPRHLVRRRGQEARLRCSPMKGHSHVYWYRQLPEEGLKFMVYLQKENIIDESGMPKERFSAEFPKEGPSILRIQQVVRGDSAAYFCASSLYSGSTDTQYFGPGTRLTVL.

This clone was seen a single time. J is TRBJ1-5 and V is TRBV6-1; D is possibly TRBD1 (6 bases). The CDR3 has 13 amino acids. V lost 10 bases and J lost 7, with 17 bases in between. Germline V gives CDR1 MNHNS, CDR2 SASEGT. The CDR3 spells CAILDSRGQPQHF. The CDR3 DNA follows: TGTGCCATCTTGGACAGCCGGGGGCAGCCCCAGCATTTT.

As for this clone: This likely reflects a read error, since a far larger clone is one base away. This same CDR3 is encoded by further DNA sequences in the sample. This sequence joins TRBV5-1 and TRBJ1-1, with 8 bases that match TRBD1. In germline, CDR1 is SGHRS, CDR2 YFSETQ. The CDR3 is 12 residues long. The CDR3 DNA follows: TGCGCCAGCAGCATAGGACAGGGCGAAGCCTTCTTT. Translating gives CASSIGQGEAFF.

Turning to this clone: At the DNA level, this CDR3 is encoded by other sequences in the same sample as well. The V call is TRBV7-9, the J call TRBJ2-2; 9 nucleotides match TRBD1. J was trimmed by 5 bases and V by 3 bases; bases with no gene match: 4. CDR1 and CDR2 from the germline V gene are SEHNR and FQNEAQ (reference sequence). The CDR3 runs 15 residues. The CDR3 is CASSLRTGETGELFF. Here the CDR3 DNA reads TGTGCCAGCAGCTTGAGGACAGGGGAGACCGGGGAGCTGTTTTTT.

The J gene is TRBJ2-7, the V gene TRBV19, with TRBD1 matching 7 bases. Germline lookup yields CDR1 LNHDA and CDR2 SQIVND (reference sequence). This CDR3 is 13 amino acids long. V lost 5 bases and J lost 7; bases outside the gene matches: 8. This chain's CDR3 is CASSSGQLREQYF. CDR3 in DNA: TGTGCCAGTAGTTCGGGACAGTTGAGGGAGCAGTACTTC.